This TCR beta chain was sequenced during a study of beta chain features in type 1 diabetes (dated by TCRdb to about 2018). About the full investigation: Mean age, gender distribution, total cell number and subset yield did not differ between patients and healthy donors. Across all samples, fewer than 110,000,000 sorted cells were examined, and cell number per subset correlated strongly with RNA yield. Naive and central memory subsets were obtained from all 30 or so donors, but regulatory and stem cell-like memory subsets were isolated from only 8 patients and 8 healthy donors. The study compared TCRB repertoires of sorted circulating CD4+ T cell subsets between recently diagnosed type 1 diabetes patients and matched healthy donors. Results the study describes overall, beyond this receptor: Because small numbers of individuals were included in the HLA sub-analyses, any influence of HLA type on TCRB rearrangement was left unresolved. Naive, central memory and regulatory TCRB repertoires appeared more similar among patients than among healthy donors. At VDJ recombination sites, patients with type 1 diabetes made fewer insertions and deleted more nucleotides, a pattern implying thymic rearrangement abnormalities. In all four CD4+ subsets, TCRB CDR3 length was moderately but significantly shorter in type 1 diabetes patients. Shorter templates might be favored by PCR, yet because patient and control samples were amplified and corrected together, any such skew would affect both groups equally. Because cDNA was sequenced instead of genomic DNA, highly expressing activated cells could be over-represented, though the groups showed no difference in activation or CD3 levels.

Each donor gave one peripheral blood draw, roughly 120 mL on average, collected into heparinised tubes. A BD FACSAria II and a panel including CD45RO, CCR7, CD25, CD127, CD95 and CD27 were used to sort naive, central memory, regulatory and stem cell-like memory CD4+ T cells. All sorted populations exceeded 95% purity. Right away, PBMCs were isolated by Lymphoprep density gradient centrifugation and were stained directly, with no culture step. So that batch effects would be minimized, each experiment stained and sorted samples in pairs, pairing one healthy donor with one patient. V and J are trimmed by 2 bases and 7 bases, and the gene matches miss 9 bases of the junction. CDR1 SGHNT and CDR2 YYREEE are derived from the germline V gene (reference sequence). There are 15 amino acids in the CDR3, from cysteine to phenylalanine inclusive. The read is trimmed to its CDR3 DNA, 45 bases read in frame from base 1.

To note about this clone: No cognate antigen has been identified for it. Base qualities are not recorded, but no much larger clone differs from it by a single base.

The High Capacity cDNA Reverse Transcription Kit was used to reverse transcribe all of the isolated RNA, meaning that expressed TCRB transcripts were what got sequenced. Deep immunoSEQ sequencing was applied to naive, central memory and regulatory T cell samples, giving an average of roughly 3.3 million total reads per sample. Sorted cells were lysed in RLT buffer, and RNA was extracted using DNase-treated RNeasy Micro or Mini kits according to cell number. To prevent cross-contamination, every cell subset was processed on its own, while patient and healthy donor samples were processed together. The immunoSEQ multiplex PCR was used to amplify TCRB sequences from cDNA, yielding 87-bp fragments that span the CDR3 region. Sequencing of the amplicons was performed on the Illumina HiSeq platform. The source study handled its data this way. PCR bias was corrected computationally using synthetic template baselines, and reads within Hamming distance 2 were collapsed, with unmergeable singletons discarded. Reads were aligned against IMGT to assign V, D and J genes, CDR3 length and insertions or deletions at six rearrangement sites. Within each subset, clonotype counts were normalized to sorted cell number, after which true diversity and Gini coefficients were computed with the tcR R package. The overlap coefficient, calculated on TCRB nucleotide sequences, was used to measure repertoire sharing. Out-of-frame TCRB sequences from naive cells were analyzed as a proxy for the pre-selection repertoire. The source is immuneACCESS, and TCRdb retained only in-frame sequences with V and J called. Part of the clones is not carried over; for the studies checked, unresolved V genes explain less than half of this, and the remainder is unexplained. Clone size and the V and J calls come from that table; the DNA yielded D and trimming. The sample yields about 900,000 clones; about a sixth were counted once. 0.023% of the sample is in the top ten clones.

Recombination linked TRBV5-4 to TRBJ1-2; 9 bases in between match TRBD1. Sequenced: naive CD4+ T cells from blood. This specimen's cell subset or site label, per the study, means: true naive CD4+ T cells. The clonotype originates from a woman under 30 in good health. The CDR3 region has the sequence CASSLPGQGVGGYTF. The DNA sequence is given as TGTGCCAGCAGCTTACCGGGACAGGGAGTAGGTGGCTACACCTTC.